The subject of this entry is one T cell receptor (beta chain). There are many counts of this clonotype. Its binding antigen is unknown. There are no base qualities to consult, and no much larger clone falls within one base. From cysteine to phenylalanine, the CDR3 is 14 amino acids long. Solely the CDR3 DNA is kept, with 42 bases framed from the first base. In the germline V gene, CDR1 corresponds to SGHDT and CDR2 to YYEEEE. V is reduced by 0 bases and J by 7 bases, leaving a spacing of 8 bases between them. These data are taken from a study of HIV-infected children after antiretroviral therapy interruption (dated by TCRdb to the late 2010s). Some background on the complete study: All eight included children had a CD4+ count above 500 and a viral load below 50 copies/ml, with four on planned treatment interruption and four on continuous treatment. Continuous-treatment samples were analyzed from corresponding weeks 0, 48 and 150. Interruption-arm samples came from week 0, week 12, end of interruption (week 24 or 48), and about 3 years after study end. Median age was roughly 10 years in the interruption group and over 7 years in the continuous treatment group. Exposure to EBV and CMV had been recorded for most participating children. TCR repertoires were compared between children on planned treatment interruption and children on continuous antiretroviral treatment, alongside thymic output measurements.

Libraries were prepared through 3' RACE. TCR libraries were generated from RNA by a 3' RACE protocol incorporating unique molecular identifiers so that PCR amplification bias could be corrected. Up to roughly 12 amplicon libraries were pooled and sequenced on an Illumina MiSeq with v2 2x250 paired-end chemistry. Processing in the source paper ran as follows. Decombinator was used to process the reads, assigning V and J genes and CDR3 and applying barcode-based correction of errors and PCR bias. Before the Gini coefficient was calculated with the R ineq package, repertoires were subsampled to the same depth. GLIPH, Hamming distance and a shared triplet metric were used to assess CDR3 similarity. TCRdb redid the processing of the public reads, applying fastp at Q25 and MiXCR, and retained in-frame beta chains. Identical CDR3 protein sequences are pooled into one entry, listed with their most common genes and DNA. These V and J calls are TCRdb output, not the study's own analysis. The sample data list approximately 96,000 distinct CDR3 sequences, and about 6.9% of these were observed just once. The ten largest clones represent roughly 1.1% of the sample.

What the authors observed across the whole study: The naive CD4+ Gini coefficient rose by the end of treatment interruption, suggesting clonal expansion, and returned to baseline by 3 years. In the naive CD4+ repertoires of PTI patients, CDR3 sharing between time points dropped after the start of interruption, while many sequences were shared between the end of interruption and 3 years later. Minor non-naive CD45RA+ populations, such as EMRA or stem memory cells, might be present among the sorted CD45RA+ naive cells. The small number of patients is a limitation, and caution is needed when interpreting the data.

Taken with the paper, the label for treatment or condition translates to: PENTA 11 planned treatment interruption arm or continuous ART arm. The participants were children from the United Kingdom between 2 and 15 years old who had been on ART with at least three drugs for 24 weeks or longer. The study required cryopreserved PBMCs containing at least 5 million viable cells, and four candidate patients were excluded because of low viable PBMC yield. Using a FACSAria III cell sorter, naive CD4+ CD45RA+ CD45RO- T cells were FACS-sorted out of thawed PBMCs. After sorting, the cells were fixed and RNA was extracted first with the RNeasy FFPE kit and then with the RNeasy Micro kit.

The sequenced sample was CD45RA+ CD4+ T cells from PBMCs, pooled from several time points, obtained from a donor given antiretroviral therapy, either interrupted or continuous. The cell subset or site label, read with the paper, signifies: naive CD4+ CD45RA+ CD45RO- T cells. The sequence came from a pool of human donors with HIV. Recombination connected TRBV5-6 to TRBJ1-6; the D gene cannot be named for sure. The DNA sequence is TGTGCCAGCAGCTTGGGCGGGGAAAATTCACCCCTCCACTTT. Its coded protein is CASSLGGENSPLHF.